What follows describes a single TCR beta chain. The junction departs from the called germline gene at one end, perhaps through a read error. These data come from a study of blood T cell repertoires in COVID-19. Across the study: Sources were T cells, B-cell-depleted T cells, or PBMCs; the material itself was cDNA or gDNA.

Authors' methods: Estimates of nucleated cell counts were drawn from the amplification of reference gene primers. Using immunoSEQ multiplex PCR, the repertoire was profiled, and TCRdb retains in-frame clones only, with some absent. V, J and clone size reflect that table, while D and trimming were determined from the DNA. The sample contains fewer than 200,000 clones, roughly 86% of which appear only once. The germline V gene encodes CDR1 KGHSH and CDR2 LQKENI. The CDR3 length is 19 residues. The receptor was isolated from a woman aged 60-75 years who had recovered from COVID-19. The sample comprised peripheral blood. V gene TRBV18 combines with J gene TRBJ2-6; 15 nucleotides line up with TRBD2. This chain's CDR3 is CASSPRGLAGGPRANVLTF. As DNA, the CDR3 is TGTGCCAGTTCACCGCGAGGACTAGCGGGGGGGCCGAGGGCCAACGTCCTGACTTTC.